This record looks at one T cell receptor (beta chain) sequence and its context. The sample belongs to a study of blood T cell repertoires in COVID-19. Study-level background: Nucleic acid was either cDNA or gDNA, and it came from T cells, B-cell-depleted T cells, or PBMCs.

Authors' analysis steps: Amplifying reference gene primers gave estimates of nucleated cell counts. Profiled with immunoSEQ multiplex PCR; TCRdb holds only in-frame clones, not every one. V, J and clone size derive from that table, while D and trimming were established from the DNA sequence. The table includes about 310,000 clones, about 85% detected once. Material for sequencing was peripheral blood. The receptor was derived from a young man with active or convalescent COVID-19.

In DNA, the CDR3 is TGTGCCAGTACCGTGACAGGGGGCACCGGGGAGCTGTTTTTT. It translates to CASTVTGGTGELFF. V is TRBV19 and J is TRBJ2-2; 9 bases agree with TRBD1. V shed 7 bases, J shed 4 bases, and the junction held 4 bases outside the gene matches. Germline V lookup: CDR1 LNHDA, CDR2 SQIVND (reference sequence). This CDR3 contains 14 residues.